Presented here are 11 T cell receptor beta chains from one specimen sequenced in a study of shared clonotypes between healthy human individuals. TCRdb's copy holds only in-frame clones and misses some; the assay was immunoSEQ multiplex PCR. Among about 2 million clones, less than 95% were seen once, and the ten largest hold around 1%. The naive CD8 fraction comprised CD45RO-negative cells positively selected for CCR7 and excluded terminally differentiated effector memory CD45RA+ cells. Sequencing input: naive CD8+ T cells sorted from blood. These receptors were obtained from a man younger than 35 in good health.

The chain has TRBV4-1 and TRBJ2-6; no clear D. The CDR3 is 14 amino acids. V lost 5 bases to trimming and J lost 0 bases, with 5 bases between them. Germline loops: CDR1 MGHRA, CDR2 YSYEKL. The CDR3 nucleotides are TGCGCCAGCAGCGACAACTCTGGGGCCAACGTCCTGACTTTC. Protein product: CASSDNSGANVLTF.

To note about this clone: The same CDR3 also results from other DNA sequences found in this sample. The rearrangement joins TRBV5-4 to TRBJ2-7, with D tentatively TRBD1 (6 bases). Trimming removed 5 bases at V and 3 bases at J, with 12 bases between. From germline, CDR1 is SGHNT and CDR2 YYREEE (reference sequence). CDR3 size: 13 residues. CDR3 DNA sequence: TGTGCCAGCAGTCTGTCAGGGGACTACGAGCAGTACTTC. This codes for CASSLSGDYEQYF. Filled out from reference TRBV5-4 and TRBJ2-7, the complete variable domain reads ETGVTQSPTHLIKTRGQQVTLRCSSQSGHNTVSWYQQALGQGPQFIFQYYREEENGRGNFPPRFSGLQFPNYSSELNVNALELDDSALYLCASSLSGDYEQYFGPGTRLTVT.

This clone was detected many times. Other nucleotide sequences from this sample produce the same CDR3. The chain combines TRBV27 with TRBJ1-2; 12 nucleotides agree with TRBD1. The germline V gene has CDR1 MNHEY and CDR2 SMNVEV (reference sequence). Trimming took 5 bases from V and 2 from J; bases not matched to a gene: 3. CDR3 length: 15 residues. CDR3 nucleotide sequence: TGTGCCAGCAGTCCCGGGACAGGGGGCAACTATGGCTACACCTTC. It codes for CASSPGTGGNYGYTF.

The chain employs TRBV7-9 and TRBJ1-3; no clear D. The germline CDR1 and CDR2 sequences are SEHNR and FQNEAQ (reference sequence). V lost 7 bases, J lost 1 base, and 11 bases lay in between. The CDR3 spans 14 residues. The CDR3 bases are TGTGCCAGCACCCTCGGGCAGTCTGGAAACACCATATATTTT. This gives the protein CASTLGQSGNTIYF.

The CDR3 here is CASSDIDPPSNGYTF. CDR3 DNA sequence: TGTGCCAGCAGCGACATTGACCCCCCTTCCAACGGCTACACCTTC. The gene calls are TRBV9 and TRBJ1-2, with unresolved D. The V end was cut by 3 bases, the J end by 8 bases, with 20 bases between. Germline lookup yields CDR1 SGDLS and CDR2 YYNGEE. The CDR3 spans 15 residues.

The genes are TRBV6-5 and TRBJ2-2; tentatively, D is TRBD1 (6 bases). V dropped 6 bases and J dropped 4 bases, with 15 bases sitting between them. The CDR3 has 15 residues. CDR1 is MNHEY, CDR2 SVGAGI, per germline. CDR3 region: CASSLSLGATGELFF. The CDR3 nucleotides read TGTGCCAGCAGCCTCTCTTTGGGGGCCACCGGGGAGCTGTTTTTT.

The chain uses TRBV6-5 and TRBJ1-4, with 8 bases lining up with TRBD1. Germline CDR1 reads MNHEY; CDR2 reads SVGAGI. V lost 6 bases and J lost 5; bases outside the gene matches: 5. The CDR3 runs 14 residues. The CDR3 protein is CASSQTGENEKLFF. The CDR3 region has the DNA TGTGCCAGCAGCCAGACAGGGGAGAATGAAAAACTGTTTTTT.

This rearrangement joins TRBV2 to TRBJ2-3; TRBD2 aligns across 12 bases. Germline V gives CDR1 SNHLY, CDR2 FYNNEI. The CDR3 loop spans 14 amino acids. Trimming removed 7 bases from V and 4 bases from J; junction bases left unmatched: 3. The CDR3 DNA follows: TGTGCCAGCAATCTAGCGGGGGGGCCAGATACGCAGTATTTT. Protein: CASNLAGGPDTQYF.

J is TRBJ2-2 and V is TRBV28; unclear D gene. The V gene lost 1 base and the J gene lost 0 bases, with 6 bases spanning the gap. The CDR3 is made up of 15 amino acids. CDR1 and CDR2 from the germline V gene are MDHEN and SYDVKM. The CDR3 region is CASSLFGSNTGELFF. The CDR3 DNA is TGTGCCAGCAGTTTATTTGGGTCGAACACCGGGGAGCTGTTTTTT.

This chain links TRBV5-6 with TRBJ2-1, with a tentative D call TRBD2 (6 bases). V lost 1 base and J 5 bases, leaving 19 bases between the germline ends. The length of the CDR3 is 17 residues. Germline V gives CDR1 SGHDT, CDR2 YYEEEE. CDR3 bases: TGTGCCAGCAGCTTGCCCCGGTGGCGGGGCGCCAACAATGAGCAGTTCTTC. This translates into CASSLPRWRGANNEQFF.

The V call is TRBV27, the J call TRBJ2-7, with D perhaps matching TRBD1 (8 bases). Per the germline V gene, CDR1 is MNHEY and CDR2 is SMNVEV (reference sequence). Trimming cost V 1 base and J 2 bases, with 18 bases left between them. The CDR3 is made up of 17 amino acids. The CDR3 region is CASSLWVGTGGAYEQYF. CDR3 coding DNA: TGTGCCAGCAGTTTATGGGTTGGTACAGGGGGGGCCTACGAGCAGTACTTC.